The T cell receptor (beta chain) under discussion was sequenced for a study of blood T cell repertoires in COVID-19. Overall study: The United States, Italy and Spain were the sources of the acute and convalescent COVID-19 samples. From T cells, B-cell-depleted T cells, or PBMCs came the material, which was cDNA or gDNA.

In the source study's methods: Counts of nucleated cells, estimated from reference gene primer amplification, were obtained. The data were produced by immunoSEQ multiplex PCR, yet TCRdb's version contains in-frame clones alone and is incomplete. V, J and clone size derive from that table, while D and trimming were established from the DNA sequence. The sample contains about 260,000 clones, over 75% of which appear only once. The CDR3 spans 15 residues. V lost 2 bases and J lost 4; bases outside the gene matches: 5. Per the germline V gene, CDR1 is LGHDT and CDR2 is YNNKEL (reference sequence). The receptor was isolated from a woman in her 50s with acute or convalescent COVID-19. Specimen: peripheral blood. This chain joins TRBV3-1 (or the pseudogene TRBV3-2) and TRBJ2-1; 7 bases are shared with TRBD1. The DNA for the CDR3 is TGTGCCAGCAGCCAATTCGACAGGGTGTACAATGAGCAGTTCTTC. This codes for CASSQFDRVYNEQFF.